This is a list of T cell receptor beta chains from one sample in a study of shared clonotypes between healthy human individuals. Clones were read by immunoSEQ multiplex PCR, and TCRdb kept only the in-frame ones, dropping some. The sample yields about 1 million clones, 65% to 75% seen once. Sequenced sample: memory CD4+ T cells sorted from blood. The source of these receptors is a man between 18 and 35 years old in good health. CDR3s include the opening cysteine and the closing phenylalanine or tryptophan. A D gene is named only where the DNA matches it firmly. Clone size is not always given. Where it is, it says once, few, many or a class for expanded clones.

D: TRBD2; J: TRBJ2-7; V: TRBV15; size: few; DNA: TGTGCCACCAGCAGAGAGGGTTTCCGTGCGGGGGGCCAACCCTACGAGCAGTACTTC; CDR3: CATSREGFRAGGQPYEQYF
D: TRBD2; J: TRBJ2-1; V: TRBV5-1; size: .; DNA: TGCGCCAGCAGCTTGGGACTAGCGGTCTACAATGAGCAGTTCTTC; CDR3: CASSLGLAVYNEQFF
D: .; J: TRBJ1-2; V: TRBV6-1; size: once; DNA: TGTGCCAGCAGTGAAGGGCAGGCTAACTATGGCTACACCTTC; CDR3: CASSEGQANYGYTF
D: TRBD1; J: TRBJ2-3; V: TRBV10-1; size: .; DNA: TGCGCCAGCAGTGAGTCGATGGAGAACAGGGGAACAGATACGCAGTATTTT; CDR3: CASSESMENRGTDTQYF
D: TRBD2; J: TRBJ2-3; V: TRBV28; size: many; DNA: TGTGCCAGCAGTACCCCATTTGGGCTAGCGGGCACAGATACGCAGTATTTT; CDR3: CASSTPFGLAGTDTQYF
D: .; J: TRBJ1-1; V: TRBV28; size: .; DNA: TGTGCCAGCAGTGCCCGACTCCTCATGAACACTGAAGCTTTCTTT; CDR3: CASSARLLMNTEAFF
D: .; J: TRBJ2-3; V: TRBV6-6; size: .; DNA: TGTGCCAGCAGTTACTCTTCCGCGACTAGCACAGATACGCAGTATTTT; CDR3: CASSYSSATSTDTQYF
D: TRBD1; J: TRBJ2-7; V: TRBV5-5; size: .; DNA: TGTGCCAGCAGCCCCGGACAGGTAGAGGAGCAGTACTTC; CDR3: CASSPGQVEEQYF
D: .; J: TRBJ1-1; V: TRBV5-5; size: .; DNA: TGTGCCAGCAGCTTTGCGCTGAACACTGAAGCTTTCTTT; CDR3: CASSFALNTEAFF
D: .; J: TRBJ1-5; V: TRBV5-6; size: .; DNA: TGTGCCAGCAGCTGGGGGGCAGGCAAATATAGCAATCAGCCCCAGCATTTT; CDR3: CASSWGAGKYSNQPQHF
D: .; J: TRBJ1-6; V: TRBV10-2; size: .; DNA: TGCGCCAGCAGGGCCCCCGACCGGAACGAAAATTCACCCCTCCACTTT; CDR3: CASRAPDRNENSPLHF
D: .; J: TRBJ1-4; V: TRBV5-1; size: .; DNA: TGCGCCAGCAGCAGTGGACAGAGTTCTAATGAAAAACTGTTTTTT; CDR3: CASSSGQSSNEKLFF
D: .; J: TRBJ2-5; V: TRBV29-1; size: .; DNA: TGCAGCGTCGTTACCAAGACCCAGTACTTC; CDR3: CSVVTKTQYF
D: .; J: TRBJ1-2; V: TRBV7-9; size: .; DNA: TGTGCCAGCAGCTTGTCAGGGGTGGCCCACTATGGCTACACCTTC; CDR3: CASSLSGVAHYGYTF
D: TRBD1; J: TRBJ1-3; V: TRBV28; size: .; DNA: TGTGCCAGCAGTTCCCAGGGGGCGCCGGGAAACACCATATATTTT; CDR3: CASSSQGAPGNTIYF
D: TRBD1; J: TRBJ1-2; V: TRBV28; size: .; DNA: TGTGCCAGCAGTTTACAGACAGGGTCGCGGGGCTACACCTTC; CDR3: CASSLQTGSRGYTF
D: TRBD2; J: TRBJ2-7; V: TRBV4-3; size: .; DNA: TGCGCCAGCAGCCAAGGGACTAGCGGGGCCTACGAGCAGTACTTC; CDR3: CASSQGTSGAYEQYF
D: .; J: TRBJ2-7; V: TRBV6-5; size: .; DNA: TGTGCCAGACTTTCACACGAGCAGTACTTC; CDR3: CARLSHEQYF
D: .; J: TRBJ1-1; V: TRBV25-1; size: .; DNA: TGTGCCAGCAGTGAGTCCCTGACAGGTGCAGAGAACACTGAAGCTTTCTTT; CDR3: CASSESLTGAENTEAFF
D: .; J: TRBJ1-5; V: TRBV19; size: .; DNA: TGTGCCAGTAGCTCGGGGGGGAGAAATGATGGATATAGCAATCAGCCCCAGCATTTT; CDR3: CASSSGGRNDGYSNQPQHF
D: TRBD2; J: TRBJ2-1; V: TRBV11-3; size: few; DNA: TGTGCCAGCAGCCGTCTAGCGGGAGGGCCCAATGAGCAGTTCTTC; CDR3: CASSRLAGGPNEQFF
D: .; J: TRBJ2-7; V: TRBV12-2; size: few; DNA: TGTGCAAGTCGCTTAAGAGGGGAGGGACCTCTCTACGAGCAGTACTTC; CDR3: CASRLRGEGPLYEQYF
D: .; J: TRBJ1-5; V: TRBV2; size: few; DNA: TGTGCCAGCAAAGGGTATAGCAATCAGCCCCAGCATTTT; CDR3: CASKGYSNQPQHF
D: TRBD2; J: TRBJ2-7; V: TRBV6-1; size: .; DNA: TGTGCCAGCAGTTTAGCGGGAGGCTCCTACGAGCAGTACTTC; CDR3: CASSLAGGSYEQYF
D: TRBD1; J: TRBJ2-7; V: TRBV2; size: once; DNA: TGTGCCAGCAGTGGGGACAGTGGGCCTTACTACGAGCAGTACTTC; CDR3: CASSGDSGPYYEQYF
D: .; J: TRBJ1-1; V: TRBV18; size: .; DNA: TGTGCCAGCTCACCCGGATCGGGTAATGATGAAGCTTTCTTT; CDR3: CASSPGSGNDEAFF
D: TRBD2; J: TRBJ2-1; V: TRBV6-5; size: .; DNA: TGTGCCAGCAGCTTCCAGGCGGGGGGGAAAAATGAGCAGTTCTTC; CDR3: CASSFQAGGKNEQFF
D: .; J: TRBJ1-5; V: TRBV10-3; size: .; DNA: TGTGCCATCAGTGAAGGGCAGGGTCACCAGCCCCAGCATTTT; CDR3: CAISEGQGHQPQHF
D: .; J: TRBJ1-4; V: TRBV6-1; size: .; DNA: TGTGCCAGCCAGAAAACAGGGACCCTCCCCGGGGAACTGTTTTTT; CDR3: CASQKTGTLPGELFF
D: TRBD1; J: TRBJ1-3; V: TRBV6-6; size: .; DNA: TGTGCCAGCAGTTACTCTCAACAGGGGGCTGGAAACACCATATATTTT; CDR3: CASSYSQQGAGNTIYF
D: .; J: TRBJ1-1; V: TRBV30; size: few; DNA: TGTGCCTGGACCCTATCAGGGACTTTTAACACTGAAGCTTTCTTT; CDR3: CAWTLSGTFNTEAFF
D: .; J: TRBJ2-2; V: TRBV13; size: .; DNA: TGTGCCAGCAGCTTAGGCACGGACACCGGGGAGCTGTTTTTT; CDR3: CASSLGTDTGELFF
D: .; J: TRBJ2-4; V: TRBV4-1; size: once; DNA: TGCGCCAGCAGCCAAGAATACGGCAGACTAGCCAAAAACATTCAGTACTTC; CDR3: CASSQEYGRLAKNIQYF
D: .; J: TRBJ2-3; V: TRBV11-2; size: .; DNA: TGTGCCAGCAGCTCCTTGGGGAGAACAGATACGCAGTATTTT; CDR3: CASSSLGRTDTQYF
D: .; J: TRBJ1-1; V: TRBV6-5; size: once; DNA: TGTGCCAGCAGCTCAACAGGGACTGAAGCTTTCTTT; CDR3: CASSSTGTEAFF
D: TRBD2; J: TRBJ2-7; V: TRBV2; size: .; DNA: TGTGCCAGCAGTTACAGACTAGCGGCTACCTACGAGCAGTACTTC; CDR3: CASSYRLAATYEQYF
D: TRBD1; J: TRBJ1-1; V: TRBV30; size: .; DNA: TGTGCCTGGAGATTTACCGGGACAGCGAACACTGAAGCTTTCTTT; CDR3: CAWRFTGTANTEAFF
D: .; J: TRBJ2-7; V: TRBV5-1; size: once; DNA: TGCGCCAGCAGCTTGGAGGGGGGTCGCGAGCAGTACTTC; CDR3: CASSLEGGREQYF
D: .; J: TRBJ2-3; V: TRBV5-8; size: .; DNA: TGTGCCAGCAGCAACCCGGGCTTCGCCGAAGATACGCAGTATTTT; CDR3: CASSNPGFAEDTQYF
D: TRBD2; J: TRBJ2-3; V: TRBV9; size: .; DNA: TGTGCCAGCAGCGTCTCAGCGGGGAGCGCAGATACGCAGTATTTT; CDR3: CASSVSAGSADTQYF
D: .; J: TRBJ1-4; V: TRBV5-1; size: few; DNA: TGCGCCAGCAGCTTGGAAGCGGGAGCAACTAATGAAAAACTGTTTTTT; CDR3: CASSLEAGATNEKLFF
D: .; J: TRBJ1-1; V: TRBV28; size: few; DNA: TGTGCCAGCAGTTTTAGGGGAGGGACTGAAGCTTTCTTT; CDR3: CASSFRGGTEAFF